These 25 T cell receptor beta chains originate from one sample sequenced in a study of response to subunit inactivated influenza vaccine. TCRdb fed the RT-PCR reads into MiXCR, producing one record per CDR3 protein. The sample carries hundreds of thousands of distinct CDR3 sequences, more than 10% recorded once. The sequenced sample was non-naive T cells sorted from PBMCs, obtained around 15 days before vaccination. The receptors here all came from a man over 45 who received an inactivated influenza vaccine.

The chain uses TRBV5-1 and TRBJ2-5; D is unresolved. The CDR3 length is 15 residues. Trimming removed 2 bases from V and 1 base from J, with 12 bases in between. Germline V gene sequence: CDR1 SGHRS, CDR2 YFSETQ. This chain's CDR3 is CASSLGSRAQETQYF. Written as DNA, the CDR3 is TGCGCCAGCAGCTTAGGGTCGCGTGCCCAAGAGACCCAGTACTTC.

CDR3: CAWSGQQETQYF. CDR3 in DNA: TGTGCCTGGAGTGGACAGCAAGAGACCCAGTACTTC. J is TRBJ2-5 and V is TRBV30; tentatively, D is TRBD1 (5 bases). This CDR3 spans 12 amino acids. From germline, CDR1 is GTSNPN and CDR2 SVGIG (reference sequence). Trimming took off 1 base at V and 2 bases at J, with 5 bases between the two ends.

V and J are TRBV9 and TRBJ2-7; 15 bases map to TRBD2. CDR1 and CDR2 from the germline V gene are SGDLS and YYNGEE. V gave up 4 bases and J gave up 2 bases; unmatched junction bases: 7. CDR3 size: 17 residues. CDR3 in amino acids: CASSTGLAGGIPYEQYF. CDR3 coding DNA: TGTGCCAGCAGCACAGGACTAGCGGGAGGGATCCCCTACGAGCAGTACTTC.

This clonotype came up a few times. The chain combines TRBV7-9 with TRBJ2-3, with 10 bases aligning to TRBD2. CDR3 length: 15 residues. Per the germline V gene, CDR1 is SEHNR and CDR2 is FQNEAQ (reference sequence). The V segment lost 5 bases and the J segment 2 bases; nucleotides outside the gene matches: 4. The CDR3 DNA reads TGTGCCAGCAGCCGGACTAGCGGAAACACAGATACGCAGTATTTT. It is translated as CASSRTSGNTDTQYF.

There are many counts of this clonotype. V and J are TRBV6-2 or TRBV6-3 and TRBJ1-5; 8 nucleotides match TRBD1. The CDR3 runs to 13 residues. The V gene end was trimmed by 2 bases and the J gene end by 8 bases; junction bases not matched to a gene: 2. Per germline, CDR1 MNHEY and CDR2 SVGEGT. CDR3 sequence (DNA): TGTGCCAGCAGTTACAAGGACAGGGAGCCCCAGCATTTT. It encodes CASSYKDREPQHF.

The sample holds a few counts of this clonotype. V gene TRBV2 combines with J gene TRBJ2-7; TRBD1 agrees at 10 bases. Per germline, CDR1 SNHLY and CDR2 FYNNEI. The CDR3 is 16 residues long. V lost 1 base and J lost 6; bases outside the gene matches: 9. CDR3 protein: CASSEGPGQGIGEQYF. CDR3 in DNA: TGTGCCAGCAGTGAAGGCCCGGGACAGGGGATCGGCGAGCAGTACTTC.

The chain couples TRBV3-1 to TRBJ2-1; no firm D call. Germline-derived CDR1 and CDR2 are LGHDT and YNNKEL (reference sequence). CDR3 length equals 12 residues. The V and J ends lost 3 bases and 5 bases respectively, with 5 bases between them. The CDR3 here is CASSQWNNEQFF. The CDR3 nucleotides read TGTGCCAGCAGCCAGTGGAACAATGAGCAGTTCTTC.

There are a few counts of this clonotype. The chain employs TRBV5-6 and TRBJ1-1, with TRBD1 as a possible D gene (6 bases). The CDR3 extends over 14 amino acids. The V end was cut by 7 bases, the J end by 7 bases, with 20 bases between. Germline lookup yields CDR1 SGHDT and CDR2 YYEEEE. The CDR3 region has the DNA TGTGCCAGCGGTAAACAGGGACTCCGGGATGAAGCTTTCTTT. It translates to CASGKQGLRDEAFF.

This clonotype was counted only a few times. The chain couples TRBV4-2 to TRBJ1-6; TRBD1 agrees at 7 bases. The CDR3 is 15 amino acids. V was clipped by 2 bases and J by 9 bases; unmatched bases: 7. Germline V CDR1 and CDR2: LGHNA, YNFKEQ. The CDR3 DNA reads as TGTGCCAGCAGCCAAATAGCAGGGGGATCTTCACCCCTCCACTTT. This codes for CASSQIAGGSSPLHF.

This clonotype was counted ten times or more. The rearrangement uses TRBV12-3 or TRBV12-4 and TRBJ2-1; 11 bases agree with TRBD2. V shed 3 bases and J 10 bases; nucleotides not matched to a gene: 5. The CDR3 spans 14 residues. CDR3 sequence reads: CASSFSGGDREQFF. CDR3 DNA sequence: TGTGCCAGCAGTTTTAGCGGGGGGGACAGAGAGCAGTTCTTC.

At least ten counts were recorded for this clonotype. The V and J genes are TRBV7-2 and TRBJ2-7; 9 bases agree with TRBD2. The CDR3 spans 15 residues. Unmatched junction bases numbered 6, after V lost 6 bases and J lost 0 bases. Germline CDR1 reads SGHTA; CDR2 reads FQGNSA. This CDR3 reads CASRLVAGASYEQYF. The CDR3 nucleotides are TGTGCCAGCAGACTAGTAGCGGGAGCCTCCTACGAGCAGTACTTC. The full variable domain, completed using reference TRBV7-2 and TRBJ2-7, is GAGVSQSPSNKVTEKGKDVELRCDPISGHTALYWYRQSLGQGLEFLIYFQGNSAPDKSGLPSDRFSAERTGGSVSTLTIQRTQQEDSAVYLCASRLVAGASYEQYFGPGTRLTVT.

This clonotype was detected ten times or more. This chain links TRBV29-1 with TRBJ1-2; D is possibly TRBD1 (5 bases). CDR3 size: 10 residues. Germline values: CDR1 SQVTM, CDR2 ANQGSEA. Trimming took off 3 bases at V and 7 bases at J, with 6 bases between the two ends. The CDR3 region has the DNA TGCAGCGTTGACGGGACTGGCTACACCTTC. Protein: CSVDGTGYTF.

This clonotype was seen only a few times. V gene TRBV20-1 combines with J gene TRBJ2-5; the match to TRBD2 covers 9 bases. Germline V gene lookup returns CDR1 DFQATT and CDR2 SNEGSKA (reference sequence). This CDR3 has 15 amino acids. Trimming cost V 0 bases and J 4 bases; bases outside gene matches: 6. CDR3: CSARDLREGRETQYF. CDR3 bases: TGCAGTGCTAGAGATTTGCGGGAGGGAAGAGAGACCCAGTACTTC.

This clonotype turned up a few times. This chain uses TRBV10-3 with TRBJ1-2; 7 bases are a match to TRBD1. CDR1 is ENHRY, CDR2 SYGVKD, per germline. V shed 5 bases and J 11 bases; nucleotides not matched to a gene: 11. This CDR3 is built from 13 residues. The CDR3 region has the DNA TGTGCCATCAGTAAATCCGACAGGGACCCGTACACCTTC. Its protein product is CAISKSDRDPYTF.

The CDR3: CASSQGRGSWETQYF. CDR3 in DNA: TGTGCCAGCAGCCAGGGTCGGGGATCTTGGGAGACCCAGTACTTC. The chain is built from TRBV12-3 or TRBV12-4 and TRBJ2-5; tentatively, D is TRBD1 or TRBD2 (5 bases each). CDR3 length: 15 amino acids. The germline V and J ends were trimmed by 6 bases and 5 bases, with 19 bases remaining between them.

This clonotype appeared many times. CDR3 protein: CSARTDRVWGVPTF. The CDR3 DNA reads as TGCAGTGCTAGAACCGACAGGGTTTGGGGGGTTCCCACCTTC. The chain recombines TRBV20-1 with TRBJ1-2; 7 positions agree with TRBD1. The trim removed 2 bases at V and 13 bases at J, leaving 16 bases unmatched. This CDR3 comprises 14 residues. Germline CDR1 reads DFQATT; CDR2 reads SNEGSKA (reference sequence).

This clonotype was seen only a few times. This rearrangement joins TRBV6-1 to TRBJ1-1; D perhaps matches TRBD1 (5 bases). CDR3 length: 12 residues. V dropped 6 bases and J dropped 3 bases, with 8 bases sitting between them. In germline, CDR1 is MNHNS, CDR2 SASEGT. In DNA, the CDR3 is TGTGCCAGCAGCGGGGCCCACACTGAAGCTTTCTTT. It translates to CASSGAHTEAFF.

This clonotype was observed a few times. The V and J genes are TRBV3-1 and TRBJ1-6; 8 bases are shared with TRBD1. The CDR3 has 16 residues. Germline trimming cut 4 bases from V and 7 bases from J; bases unmatched to any gene: 9. Germline V gene sequence: CDR1 LGHDT, CDR2 YNNKEL (reference sequence). The CDR3 protein is CASSPYGTGTNSPLHF. Here the CDR3 DNA reads TGTGCCAGCAGCCCTTATGGGACAGGAACGAATTCACCCCTCCACTTT.

A word on this clonotype: Since a much larger clone is just one base distant, this may be a read error. The V gene is TRBV7-9, the J gene TRBJ2-3; D remains unclear. Germline values: CDR1 SEHNR, CDR2 FQNEAQ (reference sequence). CDR3 length: 12 amino acids. This CDR3 reads CATSLASDTQYF. CDR3 DNA sequence: TGTGCCACCAGCTTAGCTTCAGATACGCAGTATTTT.

The chain has TRBV24-1 and TRBJ2-2, with D perhaps given as TRBD1 or TRBD2 (5 bases each). Trimming took 1 base from V and 0 from J, leaving 8 bases between them. The CDR3 length is 16 residues. Germline CDR1 reads KGHDR; CDR2 reads SFDVKD. The CDR3 is CATSDFGAANTGELFF. For the CDR3, the DNA is TGTGCCACCAGTGATTTCGGGGCCGCGAACACCGGGGAGCTGTTTTTT.

The chain couples TRBV7-2 to TRBJ2-3; 16 bases fit TRBD2. Germline V gene data show CDR1 as SGHTA and CDR2 as FQGNSA. The CDR3 covers 15 residues. Losses at the gene ends were 4 bases for V and 11 bases for J; bases not matched to a gene: 6. CDR3 sequence: CASSSGTSGRAGQYF. CDR3 in DNA: TGTGCCAGCAGCTCCGGGACTAGCGGGAGGGCCGGGCAGTATTTT.

This clonotype was found many times. The CDR3 protein is CASSVVETSSTDTQYF. The CDR3 nucleotides read TGTGCCAGCAGCGTAGTTGAGACATCTAGCACAGATACGCAGTATTTT. J is TRBJ2-3 and V is TRBV9, with D hard to call. Germline values: CDR1 SGDLS, CDR2 YYNGEE. The CDR3 has 16 amino acids. The germline V and J ends were trimmed by 0 bases and 0 bases, with 11 bases remaining between them.

The chain combines TRBV6-1 with TRBJ1-6; TRBD1 matches at 8 bases. The CDR3 sequence is 14 residues long. Trimming cost V 6 bases and J 9 bases; bases outside gene matches: 7. CDR1 is MNHNS and CDR2 is SASEGT in the germline V gene. The CDR3 is CASRAGQGGSPLHF. The CDR3 region has the DNA TGTGCCAGCAGGGCCGGACAGGGAGGTTCACCCCTCCACTTT.

As for this clonotype: The junction departs from germline at one end; a sequencing error may be responsible. The chain is built from TRBV20-1 and TRBJ1-3; 7 bases fit TRBD1. The V gene's germline CDR1 is DFQATT and CDR2 SNEGSKA (reference sequence). The CDR3 extends over 12 amino acids. The CDR3 DNA is TGCAGTCCCAGGGCAGGGGGAAACATCATATATTTT. This encodes CSPRAGGNIIYF.

This clonotype was picked up a small number of times. The gene calls are TRBV4-1 and TRBJ2-1, with TRBD1 identical over 11 bases. With 0 bases clipped from V and 7 bases from J, the junction kept 5 bases outside the gene matches. The germline gives CDR1 MGHRA, CDR2 YSYEKL. The CDR3 has 16 amino acids. The CDR3 nucleotides read TGCGCCAGCAGCCAAGATCCCGGACAGGGGGCAAATGAGCAGTTCTTC. It specifies CASSQDPGQGANEQFF.